The sequence of this T cell receptor beta chain was determined in a study of T-cell reconstitution after alpha-beta-depleted transplantation in children. Study-wide results and limits: Day-60 TCRbeta diversity that was high in some patients was derived from surviving recipient T cells and thymic progenitors. Roughly two months post-transplant, alpha-beta T cells reportedly originated from several hundred graft clones that had expanded.

In germline, CDR1 is SGHRS, CDR2 YFSETQ. Trimming left V 0 bases short and J 3 bases short, with 13 bases between. The length of the CDR3 is 16 residues. Unique molecular identifiers were incorporated into the prepared TCRbeta library. Each CDR3 protein gets one entry after TCRdb re-called the PCR reads with MiXCR. The sample includes 500,000 to 650,000 distinct CDR3 sequences, around 10% of them seen just once. This clonotype was picked up one time. Its specificity is not known. The V gene is TRBV5-1, the J gene TRBJ2-1, with D unresolved. Source: PBMCs, mostly from graft donor cells, taken 180 days after TCRalphabeta/CD19-depleted stem cell transplant. The receptor was isolated from a female patient between 2 and 10 years old who had a stem cell transplant for aplastic anemia, so the T cells may come from the graft donor. This CDR3 is CASSLENGLVYNEQFF. DNA for the CDR3: TGCGCCAGCAGCTTGGAGAACGGATTGGTCTACAATGAGCAGTTCTTC. Complete variable domain (other parts from reference TRBV5-1 and TRBJ2-1): KAGVTQTPRYLIKTRGQQVTLSCSPISGHRSVSWYQQTPGQGLQFLFEYFSETQRNKGNFPGRFSGRQFSNSRSEMNVSTLELGDSALYLCASSLENGLVYNEQFFGPGTRLTVL.